This TCR beta chain was captured in a study of shared clonotypes between healthy human individuals. About the research overall: A few men and two women, aged 18 to 49, were donors. Notes on the study in general: Sampling involved blood alone; tissue repertoires likely differ.

Germline CDR1 and CDR2: SGHAT and FQDESV (reference sequence). CDR3 length: 14 amino acids. V was pared by 5 bases and J by 0 bases, with 8 bases between. A note on this clone: Antigen unknown.

Unsorted PBMCs provided DNA that was sequenced on ten immunoSEQ deep assay plates. Profiling relied on immunoSEQ multiplex PCR, and the TCRdb table lists in-frame clones only, not all of them. The data contain about 480,000 clones, around 79% of them singletons. The sequence derives from a woman between 40 and 50 years old in good health. Some clones in this sample may be carry-over from other donors' samples. The chain couples TRBV11-1 to TRBJ1-3, with a possible D match to TRBD1 (5 bases). The sequencing sample was made of PBMCs. The CDR3 coding sequence is TGTGCCAGCAGCCTAGGGGCCTCTGGAAACACCATATATTTT. Its translation: CASSLGASGNTIYF.